This T cell receptor (beta chain) comes out of a study of blood T cells in healthy people across ages. Study-wide points: As naive T cell percentage varied, TCR beta diversity correlated strongly with it. As age increased, TCR beta diversity per million T cells fell in a roughly linear fashion. Long-lived and aged donors differed, with more naive CD4+ cells and higher diversity in the long-lived.

Comments on this clonotype: Its antigen is as yet unknown.

A sample-barcoded 5' primer and a J-beta primer mix were used in a second PCR of about 6 to 11 cycles. TCRdb reprocessed the 5' RACE reads with MiXCR, giving one entry per CDR3 protein. The table records hundreds of thousands of distinct CDR3 sequences, about 21% of them present only once. Sequencing input: blood. The receptor comes from a man aged 70 or older in good health.

The CDR3 region has the DNA TGTGCCAGCAGTTACTCCAGCGGGAGAACCTACAATGAGCAGTTCTTC. As protein: CASSYSSGRTYNEQFF. The rearrangement joins TRBV6-2 or TRBV6-3 to TRBJ2-1; 8 positions agree with TRBD2. From germline, CDR1 is MNHEY and CDR2 SVGEGT. Trimming cost V 0 bases and J 2 bases; bases outside gene matches: 3. This CDR3 is 16 amino acids long.